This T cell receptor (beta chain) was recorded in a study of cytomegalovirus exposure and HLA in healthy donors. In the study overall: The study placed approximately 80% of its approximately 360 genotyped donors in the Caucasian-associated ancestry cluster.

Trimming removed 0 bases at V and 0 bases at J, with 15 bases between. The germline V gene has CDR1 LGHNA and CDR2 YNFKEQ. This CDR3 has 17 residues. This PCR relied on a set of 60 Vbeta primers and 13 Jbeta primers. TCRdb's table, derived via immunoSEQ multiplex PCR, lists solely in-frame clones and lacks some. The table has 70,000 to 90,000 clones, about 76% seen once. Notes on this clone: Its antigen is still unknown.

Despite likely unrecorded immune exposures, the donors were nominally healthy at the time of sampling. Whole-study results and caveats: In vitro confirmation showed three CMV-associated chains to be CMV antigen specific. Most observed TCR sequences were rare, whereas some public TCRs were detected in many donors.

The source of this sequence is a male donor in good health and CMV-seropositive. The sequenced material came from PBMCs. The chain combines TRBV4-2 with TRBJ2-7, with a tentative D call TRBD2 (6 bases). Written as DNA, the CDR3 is TGTGCCAGCAGCCAAGATCCTGGAGGGGCCAGCTCCTACGAGCAGTACTTC. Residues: CASSQDPGGASSYEQYF.